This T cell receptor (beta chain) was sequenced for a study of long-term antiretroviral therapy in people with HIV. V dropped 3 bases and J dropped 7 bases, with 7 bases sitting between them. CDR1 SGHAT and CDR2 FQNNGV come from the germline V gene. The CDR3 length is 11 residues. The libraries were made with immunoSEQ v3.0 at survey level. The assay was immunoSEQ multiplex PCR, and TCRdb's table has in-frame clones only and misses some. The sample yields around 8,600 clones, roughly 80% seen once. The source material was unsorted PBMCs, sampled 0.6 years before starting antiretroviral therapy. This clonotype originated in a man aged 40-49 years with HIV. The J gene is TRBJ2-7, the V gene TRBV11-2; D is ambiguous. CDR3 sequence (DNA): TGTGCCAGCAGCTTTACAGCTGAGCAGTACTTC. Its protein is CASSFTAEQYF.